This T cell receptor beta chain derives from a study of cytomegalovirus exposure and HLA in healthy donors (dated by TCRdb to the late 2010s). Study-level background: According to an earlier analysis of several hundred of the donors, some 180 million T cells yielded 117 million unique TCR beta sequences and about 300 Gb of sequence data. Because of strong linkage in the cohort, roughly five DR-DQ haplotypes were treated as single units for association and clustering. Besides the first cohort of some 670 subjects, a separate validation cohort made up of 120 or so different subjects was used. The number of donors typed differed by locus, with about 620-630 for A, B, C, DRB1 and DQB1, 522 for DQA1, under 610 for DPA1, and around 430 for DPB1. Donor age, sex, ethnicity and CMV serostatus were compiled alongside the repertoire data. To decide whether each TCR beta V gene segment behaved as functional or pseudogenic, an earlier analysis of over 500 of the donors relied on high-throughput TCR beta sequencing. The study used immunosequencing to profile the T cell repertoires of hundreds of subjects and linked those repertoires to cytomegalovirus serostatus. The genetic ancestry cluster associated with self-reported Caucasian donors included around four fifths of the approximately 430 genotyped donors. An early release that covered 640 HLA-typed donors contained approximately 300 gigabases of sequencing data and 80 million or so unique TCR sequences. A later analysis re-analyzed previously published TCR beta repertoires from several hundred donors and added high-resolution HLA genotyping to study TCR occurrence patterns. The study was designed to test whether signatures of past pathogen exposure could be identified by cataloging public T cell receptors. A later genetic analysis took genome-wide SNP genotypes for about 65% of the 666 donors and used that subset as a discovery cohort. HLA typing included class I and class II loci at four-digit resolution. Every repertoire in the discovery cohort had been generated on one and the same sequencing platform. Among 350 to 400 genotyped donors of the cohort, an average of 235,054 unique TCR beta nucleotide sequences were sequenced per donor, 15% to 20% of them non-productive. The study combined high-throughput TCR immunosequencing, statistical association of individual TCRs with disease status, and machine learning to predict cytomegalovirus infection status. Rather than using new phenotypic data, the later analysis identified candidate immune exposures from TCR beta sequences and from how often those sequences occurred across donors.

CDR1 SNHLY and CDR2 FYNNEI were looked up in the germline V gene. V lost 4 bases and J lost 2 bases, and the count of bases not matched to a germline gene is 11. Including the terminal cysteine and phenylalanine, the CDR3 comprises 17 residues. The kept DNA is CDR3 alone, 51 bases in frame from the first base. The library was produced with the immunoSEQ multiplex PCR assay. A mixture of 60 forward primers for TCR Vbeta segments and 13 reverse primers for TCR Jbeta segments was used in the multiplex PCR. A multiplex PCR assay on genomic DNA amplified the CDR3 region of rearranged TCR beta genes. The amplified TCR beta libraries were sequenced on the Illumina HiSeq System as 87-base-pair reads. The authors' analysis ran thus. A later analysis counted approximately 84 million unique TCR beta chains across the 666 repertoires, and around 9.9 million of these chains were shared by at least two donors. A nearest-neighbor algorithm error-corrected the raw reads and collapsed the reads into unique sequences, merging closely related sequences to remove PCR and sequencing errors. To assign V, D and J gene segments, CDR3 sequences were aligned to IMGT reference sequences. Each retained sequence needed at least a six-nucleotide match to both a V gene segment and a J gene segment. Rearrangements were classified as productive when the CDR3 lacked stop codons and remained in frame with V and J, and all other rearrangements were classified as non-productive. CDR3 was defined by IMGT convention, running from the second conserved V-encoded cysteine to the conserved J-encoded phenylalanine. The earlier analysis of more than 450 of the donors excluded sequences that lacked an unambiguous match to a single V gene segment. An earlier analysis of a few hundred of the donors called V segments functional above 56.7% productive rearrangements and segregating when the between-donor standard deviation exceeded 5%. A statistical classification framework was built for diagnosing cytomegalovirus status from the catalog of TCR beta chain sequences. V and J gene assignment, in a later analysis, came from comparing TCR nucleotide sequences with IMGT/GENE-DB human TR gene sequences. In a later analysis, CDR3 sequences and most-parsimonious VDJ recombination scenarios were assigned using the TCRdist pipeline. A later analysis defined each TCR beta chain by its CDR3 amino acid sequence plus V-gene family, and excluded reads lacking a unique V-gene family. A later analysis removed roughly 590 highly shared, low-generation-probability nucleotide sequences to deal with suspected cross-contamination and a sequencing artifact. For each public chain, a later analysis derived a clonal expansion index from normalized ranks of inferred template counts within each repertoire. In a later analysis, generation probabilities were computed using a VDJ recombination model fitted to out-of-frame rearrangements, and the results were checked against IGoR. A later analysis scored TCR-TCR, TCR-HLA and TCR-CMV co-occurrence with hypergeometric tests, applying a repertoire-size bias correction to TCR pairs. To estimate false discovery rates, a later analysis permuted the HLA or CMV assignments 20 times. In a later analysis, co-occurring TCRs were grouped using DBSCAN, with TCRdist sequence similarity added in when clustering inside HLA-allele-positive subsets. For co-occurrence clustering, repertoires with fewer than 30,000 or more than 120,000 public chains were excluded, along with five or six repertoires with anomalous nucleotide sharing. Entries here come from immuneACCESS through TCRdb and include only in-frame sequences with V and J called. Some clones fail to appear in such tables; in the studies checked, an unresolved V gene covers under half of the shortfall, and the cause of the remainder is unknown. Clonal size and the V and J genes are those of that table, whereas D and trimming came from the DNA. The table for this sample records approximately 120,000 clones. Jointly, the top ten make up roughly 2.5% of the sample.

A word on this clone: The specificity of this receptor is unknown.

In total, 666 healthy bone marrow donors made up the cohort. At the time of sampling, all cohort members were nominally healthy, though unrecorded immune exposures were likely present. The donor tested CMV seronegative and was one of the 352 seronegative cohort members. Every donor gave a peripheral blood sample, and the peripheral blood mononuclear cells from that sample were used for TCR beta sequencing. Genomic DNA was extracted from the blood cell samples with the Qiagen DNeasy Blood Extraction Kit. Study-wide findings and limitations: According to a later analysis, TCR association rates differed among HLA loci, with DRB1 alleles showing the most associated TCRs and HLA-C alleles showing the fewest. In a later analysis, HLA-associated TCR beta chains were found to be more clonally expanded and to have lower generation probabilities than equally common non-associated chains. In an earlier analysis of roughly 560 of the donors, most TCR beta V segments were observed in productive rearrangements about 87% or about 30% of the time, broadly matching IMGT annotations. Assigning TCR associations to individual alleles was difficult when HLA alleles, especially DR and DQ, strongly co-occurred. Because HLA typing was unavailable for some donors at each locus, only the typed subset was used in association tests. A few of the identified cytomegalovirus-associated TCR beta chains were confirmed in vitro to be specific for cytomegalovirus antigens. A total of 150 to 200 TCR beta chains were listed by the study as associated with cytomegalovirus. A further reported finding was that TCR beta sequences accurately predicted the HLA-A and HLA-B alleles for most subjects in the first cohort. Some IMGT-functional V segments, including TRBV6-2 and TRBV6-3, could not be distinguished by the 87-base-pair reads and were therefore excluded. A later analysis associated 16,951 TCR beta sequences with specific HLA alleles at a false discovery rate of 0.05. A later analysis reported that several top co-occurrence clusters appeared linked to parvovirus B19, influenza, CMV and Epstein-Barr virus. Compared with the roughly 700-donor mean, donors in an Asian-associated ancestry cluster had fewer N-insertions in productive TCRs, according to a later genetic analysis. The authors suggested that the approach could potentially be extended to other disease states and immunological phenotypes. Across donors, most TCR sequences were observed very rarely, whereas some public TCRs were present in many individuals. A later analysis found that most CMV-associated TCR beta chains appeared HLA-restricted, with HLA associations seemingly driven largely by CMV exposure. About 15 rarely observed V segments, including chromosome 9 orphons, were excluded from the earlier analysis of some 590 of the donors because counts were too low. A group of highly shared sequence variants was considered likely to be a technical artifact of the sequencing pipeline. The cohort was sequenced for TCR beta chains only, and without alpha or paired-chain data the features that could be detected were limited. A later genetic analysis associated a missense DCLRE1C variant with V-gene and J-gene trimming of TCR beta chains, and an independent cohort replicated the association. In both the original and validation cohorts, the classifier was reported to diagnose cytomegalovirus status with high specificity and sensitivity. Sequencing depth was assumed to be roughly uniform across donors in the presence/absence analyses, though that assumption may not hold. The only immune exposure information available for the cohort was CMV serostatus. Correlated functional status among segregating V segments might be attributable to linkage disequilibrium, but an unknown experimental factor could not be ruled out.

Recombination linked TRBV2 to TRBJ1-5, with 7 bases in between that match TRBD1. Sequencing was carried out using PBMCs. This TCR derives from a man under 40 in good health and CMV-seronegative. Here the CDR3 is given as CASSARQGILGNQPQHF. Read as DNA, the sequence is TGTGCCAGCAGTGCCCGACAGGGAATCTTGGGCAATCAGCCCCAGCATTTT.